The T cell receptor (beta chain) described here comes from a study of shared clonotypes between healthy human individuals. Study outcomes and limitations: Sequencing depth was expected to influence donor clonotype sharing.

Remarks on this clone: What it binds is unknown.

Some clones are missing from TCRdb's copy, which holds only in-frame ones; the method was immunoSEQ multiplex PCR. This sample has roughly 680,000 clones, with roughly 72% found just once. Germline-derived CDR1 and CDR2 are SGHTA and FQGNSA. Trimming cost V 5 bases and J 4 bases; bases outside gene matches: 7. The CDR3 extends over 14 amino acids. Sample: memory CD4+ T cells sorted from blood. Subset defined: CD45RA-negative fraction. The origin of this receptor is a woman in her thirties in good health. This chain uses TRBV7-2 with TRBJ1-1; 7 bases agree with TRBD1. This CDR3 is CASSGGQSLTEAFF. The DNA of the CDR3 is TGTGCCAGCAGCGGGGGACAGAGCCTCACTGAAGCTTTCTTT.